This TCR beta chain was found in a study of cytomegalovirus exposure and HLA in healthy donors. Use of 60 Vbeta and 13 Jbeta primers characterized the PCR. TCRdb's table, derived via immunoSEQ multiplex PCR, lists solely in-frame clones and lacks some. This table holds around 100,000 clones. Findings and limits, study-wide: Researchers reported in a later analysis that a missense DCLRE1C variant was tied to TCR beta V- and J-gene trimming.

Concerning this clone itself: The antigen is not known.

Germline loops: CDR1 MGHDK, CDR2 SYGVNS. The CDR3 is made up of 14 amino acids. The V segment lost 4 bases and the J segment 8 bases; nucleotides outside the gene matches: 7. This sequence originates from a man over 45 in good health and CMV-seronegative. The sample comprised PBMCs. The genes are TRBV25-1 and TRBJ1-4, with 7 bases lining up with TRBD1. CDR3 nucleotides: TGTGCCAGCAGTGTACAGGGGATACAGGAAAAACTGTTTTTT. Protein sequence: CASSVQGIQEKLFF.